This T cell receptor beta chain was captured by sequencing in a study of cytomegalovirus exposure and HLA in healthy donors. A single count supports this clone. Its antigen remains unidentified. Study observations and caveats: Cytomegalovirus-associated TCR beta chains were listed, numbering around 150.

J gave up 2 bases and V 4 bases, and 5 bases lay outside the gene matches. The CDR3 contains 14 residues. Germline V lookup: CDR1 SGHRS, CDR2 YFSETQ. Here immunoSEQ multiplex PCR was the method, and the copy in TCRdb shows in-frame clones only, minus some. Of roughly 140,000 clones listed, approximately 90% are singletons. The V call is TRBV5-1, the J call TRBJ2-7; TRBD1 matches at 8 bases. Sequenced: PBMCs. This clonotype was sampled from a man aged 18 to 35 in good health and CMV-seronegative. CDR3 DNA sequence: TGCGCCAGCAGCGGGGGGACAGGAGCCTACGAGCAGTACTTC. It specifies CASSGGTGAYEQYF.